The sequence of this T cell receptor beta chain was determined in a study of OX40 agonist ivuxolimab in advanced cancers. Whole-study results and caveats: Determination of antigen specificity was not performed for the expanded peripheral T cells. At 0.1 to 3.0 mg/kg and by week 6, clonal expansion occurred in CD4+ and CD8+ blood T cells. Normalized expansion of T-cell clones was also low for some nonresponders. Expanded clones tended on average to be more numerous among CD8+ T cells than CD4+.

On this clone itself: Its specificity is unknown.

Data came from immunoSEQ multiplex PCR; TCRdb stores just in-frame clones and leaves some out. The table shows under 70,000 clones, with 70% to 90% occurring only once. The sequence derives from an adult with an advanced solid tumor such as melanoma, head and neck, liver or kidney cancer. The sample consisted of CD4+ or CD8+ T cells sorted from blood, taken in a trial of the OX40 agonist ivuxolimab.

The CDR3: CASSEPGSWNTGELFF. The CDR3 DNA follows: TGTGCCAGCAGTGAACCGGGTAGTTGGAACACCGGGGAGCTGTTTTTT. The chain joins TRBV25-1 to TRBJ2-2; no clear D gene. Trimming removed 2 bases at V and 1 base at J, with 11 bases between. Germline CDR1 MGHDK, CDR2 SYGVNS. The length of the CDR3 is 16 residues.